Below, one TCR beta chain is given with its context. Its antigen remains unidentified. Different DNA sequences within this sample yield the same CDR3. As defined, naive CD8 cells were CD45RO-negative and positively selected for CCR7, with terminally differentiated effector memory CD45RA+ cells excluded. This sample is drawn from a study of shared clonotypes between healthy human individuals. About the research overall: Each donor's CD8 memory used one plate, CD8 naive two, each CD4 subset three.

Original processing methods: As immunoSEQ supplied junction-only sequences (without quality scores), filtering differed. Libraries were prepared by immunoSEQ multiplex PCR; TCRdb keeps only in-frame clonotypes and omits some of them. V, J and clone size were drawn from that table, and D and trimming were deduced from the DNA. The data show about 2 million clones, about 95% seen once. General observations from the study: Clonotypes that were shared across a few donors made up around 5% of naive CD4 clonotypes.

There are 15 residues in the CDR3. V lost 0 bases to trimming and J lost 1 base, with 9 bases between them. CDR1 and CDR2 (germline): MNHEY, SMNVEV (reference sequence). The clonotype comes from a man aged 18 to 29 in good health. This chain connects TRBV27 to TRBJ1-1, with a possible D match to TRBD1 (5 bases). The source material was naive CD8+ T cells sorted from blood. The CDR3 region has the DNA TGTGCCAGCAGTTTATCCGCAGGGACGAACACTGAAGCTTTCTTT. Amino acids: CASSLSAGTNTEAFF.